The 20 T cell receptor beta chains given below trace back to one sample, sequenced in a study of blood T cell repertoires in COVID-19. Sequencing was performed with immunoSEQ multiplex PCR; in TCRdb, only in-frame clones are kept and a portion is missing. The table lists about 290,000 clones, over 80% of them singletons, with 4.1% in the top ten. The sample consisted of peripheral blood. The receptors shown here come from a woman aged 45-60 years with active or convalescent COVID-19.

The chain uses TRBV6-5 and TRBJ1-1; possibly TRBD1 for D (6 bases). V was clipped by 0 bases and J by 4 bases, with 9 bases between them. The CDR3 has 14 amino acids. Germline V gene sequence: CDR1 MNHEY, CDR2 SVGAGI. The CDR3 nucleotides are TGTGCCAGCAGTTACTCGGCAGGGGCCACTGAAGCTTTCTTT. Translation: CASSYSAGATEAFF.

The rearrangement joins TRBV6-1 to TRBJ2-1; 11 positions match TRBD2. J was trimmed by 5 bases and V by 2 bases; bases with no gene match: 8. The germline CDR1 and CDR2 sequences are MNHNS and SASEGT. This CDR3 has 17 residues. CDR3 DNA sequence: TGTGCCAGCAGTGAACGAGGGGGACTAGCGGTAAACAATGAGCAGTTCTTC. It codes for CASSERGGLAVNNEQFF.

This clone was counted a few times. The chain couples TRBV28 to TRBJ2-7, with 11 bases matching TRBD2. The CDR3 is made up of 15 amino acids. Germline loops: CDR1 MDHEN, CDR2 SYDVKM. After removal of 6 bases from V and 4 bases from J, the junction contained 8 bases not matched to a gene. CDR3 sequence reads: CASRRRGTSGYEQYF. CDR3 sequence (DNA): TGTGCCAGCAGGCGGCGGGGGACTAGCGGTTACGAGCAGTACTTC. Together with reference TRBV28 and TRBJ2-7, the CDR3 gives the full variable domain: DVKVTQSSRYLVKRTGEKVFLECVQDMDHENMFWYRQDPGLGLRLIYFSYDVKMKEKGDIPEGYSVSREKKERFSLILESASTNQTSMYLCASRRRGTSGYEQYFGPGTRLTVT.

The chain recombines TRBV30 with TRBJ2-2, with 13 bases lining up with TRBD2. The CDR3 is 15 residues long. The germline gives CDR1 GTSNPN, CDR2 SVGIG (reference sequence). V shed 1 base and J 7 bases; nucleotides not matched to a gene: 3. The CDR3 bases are TGTGCCTGGAGTGGACTAGCGGGAGGCGTCGGGGAGCTGTTTTTT. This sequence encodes CAWSGLAGGVGELFF.

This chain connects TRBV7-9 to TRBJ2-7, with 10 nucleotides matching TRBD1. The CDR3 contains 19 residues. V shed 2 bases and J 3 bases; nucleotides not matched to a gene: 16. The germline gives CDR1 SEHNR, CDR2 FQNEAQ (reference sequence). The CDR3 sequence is CASSLTPGQGPRRFYEQYF. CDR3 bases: TGTGCCAGCAGCTTAACACCGGGACAGGGGCCGCGGAGATTCTACGAGCAGTACTTC.

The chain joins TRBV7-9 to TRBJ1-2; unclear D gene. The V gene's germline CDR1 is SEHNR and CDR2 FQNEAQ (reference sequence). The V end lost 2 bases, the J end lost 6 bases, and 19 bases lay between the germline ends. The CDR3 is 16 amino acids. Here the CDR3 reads CASSLIERTTVDGYTF. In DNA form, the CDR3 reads TGTGCCAGCAGCTTAATTGAGAGGACTACGGTGGATGGCTACACCTTC.

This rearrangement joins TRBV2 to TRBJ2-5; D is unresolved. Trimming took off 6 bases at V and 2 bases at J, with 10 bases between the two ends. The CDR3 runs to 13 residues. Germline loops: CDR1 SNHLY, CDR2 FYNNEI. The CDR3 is CASRTQKQETQYF. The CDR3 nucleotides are TGTGCCAGCAGGACACAGAAACAAGAGACCCAGTACTTC.

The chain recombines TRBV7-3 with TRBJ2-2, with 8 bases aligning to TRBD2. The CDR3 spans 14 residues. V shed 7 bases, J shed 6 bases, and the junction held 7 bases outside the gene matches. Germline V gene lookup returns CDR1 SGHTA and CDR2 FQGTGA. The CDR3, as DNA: TGTGCCAGCAAGACGGGAGGGCACTCCGGGGAGCTGTTTTTT. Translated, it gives CASKTGGHSGELFF.

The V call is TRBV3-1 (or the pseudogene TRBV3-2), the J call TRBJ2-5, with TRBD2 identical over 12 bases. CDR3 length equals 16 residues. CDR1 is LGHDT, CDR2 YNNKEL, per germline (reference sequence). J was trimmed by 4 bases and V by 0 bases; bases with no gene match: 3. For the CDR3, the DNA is TGTGCCAGCAGCCAAGAAGTGACTAGCGGGAGAGAGACCCAGTACTTC. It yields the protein CASSQEVTSGRETQYF.

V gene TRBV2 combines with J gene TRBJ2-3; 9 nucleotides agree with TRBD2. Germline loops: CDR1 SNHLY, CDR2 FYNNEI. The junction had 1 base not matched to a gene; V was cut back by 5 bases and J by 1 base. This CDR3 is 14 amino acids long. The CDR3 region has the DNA TGTGCCAGCAGTAGGACTAGCGGCACAGATACGCAGTATTTT. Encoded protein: CASSRTSGTDTQYF.

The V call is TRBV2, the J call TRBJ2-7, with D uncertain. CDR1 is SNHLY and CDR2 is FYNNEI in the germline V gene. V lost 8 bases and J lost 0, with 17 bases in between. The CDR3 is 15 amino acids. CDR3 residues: CASQPYGPGSYEQYF. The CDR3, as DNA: TGTGCCAGCCAACCCTATGGGCCAGGCTCCTACGAGCAGTACTTC.

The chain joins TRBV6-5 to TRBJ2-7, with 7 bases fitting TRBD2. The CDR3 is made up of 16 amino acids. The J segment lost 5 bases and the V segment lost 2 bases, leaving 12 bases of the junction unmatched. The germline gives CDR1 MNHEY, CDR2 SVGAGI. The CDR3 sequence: CASSYARAGRFDEQYF. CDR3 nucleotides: TGTGCCAGCAGTTACGCCCGAGCGGGAAGATTCGACGAGCAGTACTTC.

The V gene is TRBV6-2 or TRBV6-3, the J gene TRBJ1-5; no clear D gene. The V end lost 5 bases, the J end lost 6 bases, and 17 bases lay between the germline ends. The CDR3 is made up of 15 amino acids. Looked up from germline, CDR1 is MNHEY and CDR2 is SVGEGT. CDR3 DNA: TGTGCCAGCAGTCCGCTTTTAGTTGGCGGTCAGCCCCAGCATTTT. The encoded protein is CASSPLLVGGQPQHF.

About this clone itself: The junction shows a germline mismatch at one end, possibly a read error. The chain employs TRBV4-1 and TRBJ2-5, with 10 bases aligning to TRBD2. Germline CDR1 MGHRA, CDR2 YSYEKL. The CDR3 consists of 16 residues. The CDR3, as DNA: TGCGCCAGCAGCCAAGTGCAGCGGGAGGGCCAAGGGACCCAGTACTTC. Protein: CASSQVQREGQGTQYF.

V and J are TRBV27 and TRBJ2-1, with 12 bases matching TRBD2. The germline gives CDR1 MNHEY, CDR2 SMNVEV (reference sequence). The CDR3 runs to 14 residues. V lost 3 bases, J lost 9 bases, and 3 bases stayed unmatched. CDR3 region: CASSFPSGGGEQFF. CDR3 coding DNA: TGTGCCAGCAGTTTCCCTAGCGGGGGGGGTGAGCAGTTCTTC.

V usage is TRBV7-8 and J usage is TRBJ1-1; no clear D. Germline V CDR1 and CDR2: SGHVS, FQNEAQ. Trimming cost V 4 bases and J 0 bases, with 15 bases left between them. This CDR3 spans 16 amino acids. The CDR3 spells CASSSPSRGMNTEAFF. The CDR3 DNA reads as TGTGCCAGCAGCTCACCGTCCCGGGGTATGAACACTGAAGCTTTCTTT.

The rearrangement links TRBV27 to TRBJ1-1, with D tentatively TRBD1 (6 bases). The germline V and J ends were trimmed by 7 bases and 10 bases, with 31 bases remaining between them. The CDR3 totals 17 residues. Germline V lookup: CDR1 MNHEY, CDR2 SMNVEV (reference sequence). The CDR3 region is CASNPLPPRGLKYGAFF. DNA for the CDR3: TGTGCCAGCAACCCTCTCCCCCCCAGGGGTCTTAAATACGGAGCTTTCTTT.

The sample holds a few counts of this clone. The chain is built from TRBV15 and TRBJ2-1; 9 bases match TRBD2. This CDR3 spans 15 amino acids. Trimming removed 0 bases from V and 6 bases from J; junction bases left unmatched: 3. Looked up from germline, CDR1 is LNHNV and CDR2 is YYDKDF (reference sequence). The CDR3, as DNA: TGTGCCACCAGCAGAGATCTTAGCGGGAGCAATGAGCAGTTCTTC. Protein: CATSRDLSGSNEQFF.

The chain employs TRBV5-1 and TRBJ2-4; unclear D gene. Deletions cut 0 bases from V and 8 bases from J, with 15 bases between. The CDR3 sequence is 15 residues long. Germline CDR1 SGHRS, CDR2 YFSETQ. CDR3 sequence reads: CASSLGLAPLDIQYF. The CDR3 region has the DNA TGCGCCAGCAGCTTGGGTTTAGCTCCATTAGACATTCAGTACTTC.

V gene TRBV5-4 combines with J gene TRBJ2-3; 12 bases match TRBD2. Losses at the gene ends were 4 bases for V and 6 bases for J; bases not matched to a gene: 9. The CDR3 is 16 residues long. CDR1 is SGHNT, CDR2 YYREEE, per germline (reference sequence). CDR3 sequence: CASSPGLAGWMDTQYF. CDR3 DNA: TGTGCCAGCAGCCCTGGACTAGCGGGATGGATGGATACGCAGTATTTT.